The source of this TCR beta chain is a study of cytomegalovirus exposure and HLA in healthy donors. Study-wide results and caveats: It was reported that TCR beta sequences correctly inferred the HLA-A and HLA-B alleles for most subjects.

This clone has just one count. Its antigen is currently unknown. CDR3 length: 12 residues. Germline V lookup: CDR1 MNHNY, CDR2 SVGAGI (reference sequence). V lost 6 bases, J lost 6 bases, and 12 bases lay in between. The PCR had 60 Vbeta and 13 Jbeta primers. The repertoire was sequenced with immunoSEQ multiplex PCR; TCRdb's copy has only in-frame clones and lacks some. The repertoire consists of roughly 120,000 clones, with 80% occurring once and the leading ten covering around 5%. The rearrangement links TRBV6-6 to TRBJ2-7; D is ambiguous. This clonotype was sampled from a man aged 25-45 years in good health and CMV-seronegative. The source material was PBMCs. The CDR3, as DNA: TGTGCCAGCAGCCCCCTCCCTTTCGAGCAGTACTTC. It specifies CASSPLPFEQYF.